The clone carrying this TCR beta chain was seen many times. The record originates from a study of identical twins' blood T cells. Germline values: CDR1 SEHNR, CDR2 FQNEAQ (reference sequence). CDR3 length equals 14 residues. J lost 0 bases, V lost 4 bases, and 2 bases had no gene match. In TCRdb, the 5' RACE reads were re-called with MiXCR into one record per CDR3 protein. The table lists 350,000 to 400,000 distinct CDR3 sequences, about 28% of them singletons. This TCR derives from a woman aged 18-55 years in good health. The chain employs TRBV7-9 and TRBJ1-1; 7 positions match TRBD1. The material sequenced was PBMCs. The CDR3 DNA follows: TGTGCCAGCAGCTCGGACAGGATGAACACTGAAGCTTTCTTT. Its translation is CASSSDRMNTEAFF.